Presented here are 25 T cell receptor beta chains from one specimen sequenced in a study of CXCR3-negative and CXCR3-positive naive CD8 T cells. The TRB libraries of cDNA were built by UMI-labeled 5' RACE. TCRdb reanalyzed the 5' RACE reads and collapses them to one entry per CDR3 protein, without DNA. The sample has fewer than 90,000 distinct CDR3 sequences. Sequencing was carried out using naive CXCR3- CD8+ T cells from blood. Documented subset: CD45RO-CCR7+CD27+CD95- naive CD8+ T cells lacking CXCR3 (TNR3-). Receptors were obtained from a human donor in good health. Some clones in this sample may be carry-over from other donors' samples.

V and J are TRBV28 and TRBJ1-3. CDR1 MDHEN and CDR2 SYDVKM come from the germline V gene. The CDR3 runs 20 residues. This chain's CDR3 is CASSGWNSRSFTANGNTIYF.

The chain links TRBV6-5 to TRBJ2-2; checking the TCRdb D call of TRBD2 is not possible without DNA. This CDR3 contains 16 residues. Germline assignment: CDR1 MNHEY and CDR2 SVGAGI. Here the CDR3 reads CASSTRDYLNTGELFF.

V gene TRBV4-2 combines with J gene TRBJ2-1; TCRdb names TRBD1, which stays unverified in the absence of DNA. CDR3 length: 17 amino acids. The V gene's germline CDR1 is LGHNA and CDR2 YNFKEQ. The CDR3 sequence is CASGSPGGREKDNEQFF.

The chain has TRBV21-1 and TRBJ2-3; as DNA is missing, the TRBD1 call by TCRdb cannot be tested. TRBV21-1 is recorded as a pseudogene. The CDR3 is 18 residues long. The CDR3 sequence is CASSKARGHPGLPDTQYF.

The chain recombines TRBV27 with TRBJ2-3; without DNA, the TCRdb call of TRBD1 cannot be checked. This CDR3 spans 14 amino acids. Looked up from germline, CDR1 is MNHEY and CDR2 is SMNVEV (reference sequence). The CDR3 region is CASGDRGRPDTQYF.

V and J are TRBV12-3 or TRBV12-4 and TRBJ2-1; TCRdb selects TRBD1, and the lack of DNA leaves this call unchecked. This CDR3 has 15 amino acids. CDR3 protein: CASSLGAYLYNEQFF.

The chain is built from TRBV7-8 and TRBJ2-6. The germline V gene has CDR1 SGHVS and CDR2 FQNEAQ. The CDR3 covers 14 residues. The CDR3 here is CASHGLSGANVLTF.

The CDR3 reads CASSNPGLEAFF. The chain employs TRBV19 and TRBJ1-1. Germline CDR1 is LNHDA and CDR2 is SQIVND (reference sequence). The CDR3 is made up of 12 amino acids.

The chain recombines TRBV9 with TRBJ2-7; lacking DNA, the TRBD1 call made by TCRdb goes unchecked. This CDR3 region has 14 residues. Germline values: CDR1 SGDLS, CDR2 YYNGEE. CDR3 sequence: CASSPYGGAYEQYF.

The CDR3 loop is CSGASGGRGEQFF. The V and J genes are TRBV29-1 and TRBJ2-1; TCRdb outputs TRBD2, but without DNA this stays unchecked. The length of the CDR3 is 13 residues. Germline V lookup: CDR1 SQVTM, CDR2 ANQGSEA.

The chain recombines TRBV7-2 with TRBJ2-2; the D gene TCRdb calls, TRBD1, cannot be checked with no DNA. CDR1 and CDR2 from the germline V gene are SGHTA and FQGNSA. The CDR3 runs 19 residues. The CDR3 protein is CASSLATWSGGQNTGELFF. The full variable domain, rest sourced from reference TRBV7-2 and TRBJ2-2, is GAGVSQSPSNKVTEKGKDVELRCDPISGHTALYWYRQSLGQGLEFLIYFQGNSAPDKSGLPSDRFSAERTGGSVSTLTIQRTQQEDSAVYLCASSLATWSGGQNTGELFFGEGSRLTVL.

The chain has TRBV6-4 and TRBJ2-1; TCRdb proposes TRBD1, but this gene call is untestable without DNA. Germline V gene data show CDR1 as MRHNA and CDR2 as SNTAGT. This CDR3 spans 16 amino acids. The CDR3 reads CASSVRGGGSYNEQFF.

The J gene is TRBJ1-1, the V gene TRBV7-9. Germline values: CDR1 SEHNR, CDR2 FQNEAQ (reference sequence). This CDR3 is 15 amino acids long. The CDR3 region is CASSLSGRTNTEAFF.

CDR3 loop: CASSRGSYNEQFF. The V gene is TRBV5-1, the J gene TRBJ2-1. The CDR3 is 13 amino acids. From germline, CDR1 is SGHRS and CDR2 YFSETQ.

This sequence joins TRBV20-1 and TRBJ2-7. Germline lookup yields CDR1 DFQATT and CDR2 SNEGSKA (reference sequence). CDR3 length: 13 residues. The CDR3 here is CSARDLRVYEQYF.

The V and J genes are TRBV10-3 and TRBJ2-7; TCRdb outputs TRBD1, but without DNA this stays unchecked. The CDR3 sequence is 13 residues long. Looked up from germline, CDR1 is ENHRY and CDR2 is SYGVKD. The CDR3: CAISEGTSYEQYF.

CDR3 sequence: CASSLVASGRRNEQFF. The chain employs TRBV11-2 and TRBJ2-1; TCRdb's assignment of TRBD2 cannot be checked, as there is no DNA. The CDR3 spans 16 residues. Germline lookup yields CDR1 SGHAT and CDR2 FQNNGV.

The V gene is TRBV7-2, the J gene TRBJ1-2. The V gene's germline CDR1 is SGHTA and CDR2 FQGNSA. The CDR3 sequence is 13 residues long. The CDR3 region is CASSLGDMGGYTF.

The V gene is TRBV28, the J gene TRBJ2-7; no DNA is available, so the TRBD1 call from TCRdb remains unchecked. CDR1 is MDHEN, CDR2 SYDVKM, per germline. The CDR3 sequence is 14 residues long. The CDR3: CASSLQGARFEQYF.

The rearrangement uses TRBV29-1 and TRBJ1-1. This CDR3 has 14 residues. Per the germline V gene, CDR1 is SQVTM and CDR2 is ANQGSEA. CDR3 amino acids: CSVEENGLGTEAFF.

CDR3 loop: CASTDGTGMSGYTF. This chain links TRBV25-1 with TRBJ1-2; the D call from TCRdb, TRBD1, cannot be confirmed without DNA. Germline lookup yields CDR1 MGHDK and CDR2 SYGVNS. CDR3 size: 14 residues.

The genes are TRBV5-4 and TRBJ1-5; TCRdb returns TRBD1, unconfirmable since there is no DNA. CDR3 size: 15 residues. CDR1 is SGHNT and CDR2 is YYREEE in the germline V gene (reference sequence). The CDR3 loop reads CASSLAGDSNQPQHF.

This chain uses TRBV7-9 with TRBJ2-5; there is no DNA to check the TCRdb D call of TRBD2. CDR3 size: 15 residues. Germline V gene data show CDR1 as SEHNR and CDR2 as FQNEAQ (reference sequence). The CDR3 sequence is CASSSPRTILETQYF.

The chain carries TRBV13 and TRBJ2-7; the TCRdb D gene call, TRBD2, has no DNA to confirm it. Per the germline V gene, CDR1 is PRHDT and CDR2 is FYEKMQ (reference sequence). This CDR3 has 12 residues. CDR3 residues: CASSRMRDEQYF.

V is TRBV12-3 or TRBV12-4 and J is TRBJ2-7; TCRdb calls TRBD1, which cannot be checked without DNA. The CDR3 is 13 residues long. The CDR3 loop reads CASSWTGGYEQYF.